The source of this T cell receptor (beta chain) is a study of T cell changes during pregnancy in multiple sclerosis. Germline V gives CDR1 SGDLS, CDR2 YYNGEE. Trimming stripped 3 bases from V and 0 bases from J, with 10 bases between. The CDR3 extends over 15 amino acids. The repertoire was sequenced with immunoSEQ multiplex PCR; TCRdb's copy has only in-frame clones and lacks some. Of more than 40,000 clones in the sample, 85% to 95% were seen once. This TCR was sampled from a female donor with multiple sclerosis, enrolled in a pregnancy study. V and J are TRBV9 and TRBJ2-1; the D gene is possibly TRBD1 (5 bases). This specimen consisted of CD8+ T cells from peripheral blood mononuclear cells, obtained in the third trimester of pregnancy. The chain's CDR3 is CASSGGDSSYNEQFF. The CDR3 nucleotides are TGTGCCAGCAGCGGAGGAGACAGCTCCTACAATGAGCAGTTCTTC.